The sequence of this T cell receptor beta chain was determined in a study of human T cells and chemical hapten exposure. Overall study: Diphenylcyclopropenone was administered weekly to the scalp of patients throughout the approximately 24-week study.

This clonotype showed up many times. Stated time point: patch test 2, 6 weeks after DPC sensitization. The treatment: therapeutic diphenylcyclopropenone sensitization with weekly scalp DPC. In the library, unique molecular identifiers were attached to individual cDNA molecules. TCRdb itself ran the RACE reads through MiXCR, one entry per CDR3 protein. In the table there are about 89,000 distinct CDR3 sequences, approximately 10% of which are singletons. Here the sequenced sample was whole blood, taken in connection with sensitization to the hapten diphenylcyclopropenone (DPC). The sequence was obtained from a man in his forties with alopecia areata. Some clones in this sample may be carry-over from other donors' samples.

CDR3 protein: CASSSDNEKLFF. CDR3 nucleotide sequence: TGTGCCAGCAGTTCCGATAATGAAAAACTGTTTTTT. The genes are TRBV12-3 or TRBV12-4 and TRBJ1-4; D call uncertain. V was clipped by 4 bases and J by 4 bases, with 4 bases between them. The CDR3 runs 12 residues.